This T cell receptor beta chain is drawn from a study of technical replicates of blood from several donors. Sequencing was performed with immunoSEQ multiplex PCR; in TCRdb, only in-frame clones are kept and a portion is missing. This sample has approximately 81,000 clones; approximately 94% occur once, and the top ten carry 0.36%. V was trimmed by 7 bases and J by 3 bases, leaving 10 bases between them. CDR1 is LNHDA, CDR2 SQIVND, per germline (reference sequence). The CDR3 extends over 13 amino acids. The chain links TRBV19 to TRBJ1-5; D remains unclear. The source of this sequence is a human donor in good health. The sequencing sample was made of T cells isolated from PBMCs. CDR3 sequence (DNA): TGTGCCAGTACAAGTCGGGACAATCAGCCCCAGCATTTT. It translates to CASTSRDNQPQHF.